The present T cell receptor (beta chain) was sequenced within a study of shared clonotypes between healthy human individuals. Study-level results: Tissue TCR repertoires likely differ from these blood-only repertoires.

J was trimmed by 1 base and V by 5 bases; bases with no gene match: 5. Germline V gives CDR1 MNHEY, CDR2 SVGAGI. The CDR3 runs 15 residues. As processed by the authors: Junction-only immunoSEQ data arrived without quality scores, meaning filtering differed. Method: immunoSEQ multiplex PCR; TCRdb's copy keeps in-frame clones and lacks some. V, J and clone size are taken as reported in that table, and D and trimming were inferred from the DNA itself. The sample records 1,400,000 or so clones, about 98.5% being singletons. On this clone itself: Its antigen remains unknown.

The chain recombines TRBV6-5 with TRBJ2-3; 8 nucleotides line up with TRBD1. The sequencing sample was made of naive CD4+ T cells sorted from blood. As to subset: CD45RA+ positively selected. This TCR came from a man under 40 in good health. The DNA of the CDR3 is TGTGCCAGCAGTCTGACAGGGGCGGGCACAGATACGCAGTATTTT. Its protein is CASSLTGAGTDTQYF.